Shown below are 25 T cell receptor beta chains from a single sample sequenced in a study of control samples from healthy donors and cancer patients. Sequencing used immunoSEQ multiplex PCR; TCRdb keeps in-frame clones, though not all of them. The sample holds about 160,000 clones, 90% to 95% seen once. The sequenced material came from PBMCs. These receptors all come from a man aged 55-75 years with colorectal cancer.

The gene calls are TRBV21-1 and TRBJ2-5; TRBD2 is the table's D call and was not checked against the DNA. TRBV21-1 counts as a pseudogene. The CDR3 loop spans 16 amino acids. The CDR3 DNA reads as TGTGCCAGCAGCCCGTCGACTAGCGGGTCGCAAGAGACCCAGTACTTC. Translation gives CASSPSTSGSQETQYF.

V is TRBV7-2 and J is TRBJ1-1; D is possibly TRBD1 (5 bases). From germline, CDR1 is SGHTA and CDR2 FQGNSA. The CDR3 has 14 amino acids. Trimming shortened V by 3 bases and J by 4 bases, and 12 bases separated the two germline ends. As DNA, the CDR3 is TGTGCCAGCAGCTTTTACCCGGGGGGCACTGAAGCTTTCTTT. Residues: CASSFYPGGTEAFF.

This rearrangement joins TRBV30 to TRBJ2-5; 7 bases map to TRBD1. The CDR3 contains 13 residues. Germline V gives CDR1 GTSNPN, CDR2 SVGIG (reference sequence). The V gene end was trimmed by 4 bases and the J gene end by 4 bases; junction bases not matched to a gene: 6. The CDR3 DNA reads as TGTGCCTGGACTCTTAAGGGGGCAGAGACCCAGTACTTC. Amino acids: CAWTLKGAETQYF.

The chain uses TRBV18 and TRBJ2-6; D is unresolved. Germline CDR1 reads KGHSH; CDR2 reads LQKENI. The CDR3 has 16 residues. V lost 0 bases and J 2 bases, leaving 8 bases between the germline ends. The CDR3 DNA reads TGTGCCAGCTCACCACCCCAGGTAGCTGGGGCCAACGTCCTGACTTTC. Translated, it gives CASSPPQVAGANVLTF.

The gene calls are TRBV11-2 and TRBJ1-1; 9 bases line up with TRBD1. Looked up from germline, CDR1 is SGHAT and CDR2 is FQNNGV. Unmatched junction bases numbered 1, after V lost 6 bases and J lost 2 bases. The CDR3 sequence is 13 residues long. The DNA of the CDR3 is TGTGCCAGCAGGGGACAGGGTAACACTGAAGCTTTCTTT. This codes for CASRGQGNTEAFF.

This clone has a single count. This chain joins TRBV28 and TRBJ2-1, with 9 bases identical to TRBD1. Germline CDR1 MDHEN, CDR2 SYDVKM. V dropped 7 bases and J dropped 7; count of bases not matched to a gene: 8. This CDR3 spans 14 amino acids. The CDR3 loop reads CASNSGTGRNEQFF. DNA of the CDR3: TGTGCCAGCAACTCCGGGACAGGGAGGAATGAGCAGTTCTTC.

The chain uses TRBV3-1 (or the pseudogene TRBV3-2) and TRBJ1-1; D gene ambiguous. Germline lookup yields CDR1 LGHDT and CDR2 YNNKEL (reference sequence). This CDR3 has 14 residues. Trimming removed 6 bases from V and 1 base from J, with 12 bases in between. In nucleotides, the CDR3 is TGTGCCAGCAGAGGATCCAAGTCGAACACTGAAGCTTTCTTT. Its translation: CASRGSKSNTEAFF.

The V gene is TRBV5-4, the J gene TRBJ1-1; D not resolved. V gave up 1 base and J gave up 2 bases, with 9 bases separating them. Germline assignment: CDR1 SGHNT and CDR2 YYREEE (reference sequence). The CDR3 length is 14 residues. CDR3: CASSLKQANTEAFF. The CDR3 nucleotides are TGTGCCAGCAGCTTGAAGCAGGCTAACACTGAAGCTTTCTTT.

V is TRBV5-4 and J is TRBJ2-4, with 10 bases aligning to TRBD1. The CDR3 contains 16 residues. The germline CDR1 and CDR2 sequences are SGHNT and YYREEE (reference sequence). Unmatched junction bases numbered 4, after V lost 3 bases and J lost 1 base. Here the CDR3 DNA reads TGTGCCAGCAGCTCCGGACAGGGGGGCGCCAAAAACATTCAGTACTTC. Its translation is CASSSGQGGAKNIQYF. The full variable domain, rest sourced from reference TRBV5-4 and TRBJ2-4, is ETGVTQSPTHLIKTRGQQVTLRCSSQSGHNTVSWYQQALGQGPQFIFQYYREEENGRGNFPPRFSGLQFPNYSSELNVNALELDDSALYLCASSSGQGGAKNIQYFGAGTRLSVL.

The rearrangement joins TRBV11-2 to TRBJ2-5; 8 bases agree with TRBD2. After removal of 5 bases from V and 7 bases from J, the junction contained 3 bases not matched to a gene. The CDR3 is made up of 12 amino acids. Germline V gives CDR1 SGHAT, CDR2 FQNNGV. CDR3 residues: CASSPGGRTQYF. The DNA for the CDR3 is TGTGCCAGCAGCCCGGGGGGGAGGACCCAGTACTTC.

The chain is built from TRBV9 and TRBJ1-6; 8 bases map to TRBD1. The V gene end was trimmed by 3 bases and the J gene end by 10 bases; junction bases not matched to a gene: 9. CDR3 length: 15 residues. In germline, CDR1 is SGDLS, CDR2 YYNGEE. In DNA, the CDR3 is TGTGCCAGCAGCGAGGACAGGGCCCTAAAATCACCCCTCCACTTT. It encodes CASSEDRALKSPLHF.

V usage is TRBV5-6 and J usage is TRBJ1-6; no clear D gene. The germline V gene encodes CDR1 SGHDT and CDR2 YYEEEE. The CDR3 is 16 residues long. Between the trimmed V and J ends, which lost 1 base and 6 bases, there was a span of 14 bases. CDR3 sequence: CASSLLFRQPNSPLHF. As DNA, the CDR3 is TGTGCCAGCAGCTTGTTATTTAGGCAGCCTAATTCACCCCTCCACTTT.

The V gene is TRBV6-2 or TRBV6-3, the J gene TRBJ1-1; 11 bases are shared with TRBD1. The length of the CDR3 is 18 residues. Germline CDR1 reads MNHEY; CDR2 reads SVGEGT. With V trimmed by 0 bases and J by 4 bases, 10 bases remained unmatched. The CDR3, as DNA: TGTGCCAGCAGTTACTCGAGGGACAGGGGGACGTTGGGCACTGAAGCTTTCTTT. It translates to CASSYSRDRGTLGTEAFF.

The chain is built from TRBV4-1 and TRBJ1-1; D not resolved. The CDR3 is made up of 14 amino acids. V dropped 0 bases and J dropped 1 base, with 6 bases sitting between them. Germline V gene data show CDR1 as MGHRA and CDR2 as YSYEKL. The CDR3 reads CASSQDGPNTEAFF. The CDR3 DNA follows: TGCGCCAGCAGCCAAGATGGGCCGAACACTGAAGCTTTCTTT.

The CDR3 region has the DNA TGTGCCGCGGACAGGGGTGGTGAAGCTTTCTTT. As protein: CAADRGGEAFF. V usage is TRBV30 and J usage is TRBJ1-1, with 9 bases lining up with TRBD1. Germline CDR1 GTSNPN, CDR2 SVGIG (reference sequence). The junction had 5 bases not matched to a gene; V was cut back by 8 bases and J by 7 bases. The CDR3 has 11 amino acids.

The chain employs TRBV13 and TRBJ2-3, with 8 bases lining up with TRBD1. The CDR3 totals 15 residues. From germline, CDR1 is PRHDT and CDR2 FYEKMQ (reference sequence). V lost 5 bases and J lost 9; bases outside the gene matches: 13. The CDR3 is CASSPRTGLSMTQYF. The DNA of the CDR3 is TGTGCCAGCAGCCCTCGGACAGGGTTAAGTATGACGCAGTATTTT.

The chain uses TRBV5-1 and TRBJ1-1, with 8 bases aligning to TRBD1. Unmatched junction bases numbered 5, after V lost 1 base and J lost 0 bases. The CDR3 totals 16 residues. CDR1 and CDR2 from the germline V gene are SGHRS and YFSETQ. The CDR3, as DNA: TGCGCCAGCAGCTTGTTTCAGGGGGCCGTGAACACTGAAGCTTTCTTT. Amino acid sequence: CASSLFQGAVNTEAFF.

This clone has only one observation. This chain joins TRBV28 and TRBJ1-2, with D maybe TRBD1 (5 bases). Germline V gives CDR1 MDHEN, CDR2 SYDVKM. This CDR3 is built from 15 residues. V was trimmed by 6 bases and J by 4 bases, leaving 18 bases between them. CDR3 in amino acids: CASSVGGETIYGYTF. The CDR3 nucleotides read TGTGCCAGCAGCGTTGGGGGGGAGACAATCTATGGCTACACCTTC.

The gene calls are TRBV2 and TRBJ1-6; the D is unclear. The CDR3 spans 16 residues. V lost 6 bases, J lost 4 bases, and 16 bases lay in between. The V gene's germline CDR1 is SNHLY and CDR2 FYNNEI. The CDR3 region has the DNA TGTGCCAGCAGCGACCAGGTTGGAGGTTATAATTCACCCCTCCACTTT. Translation: CASSDQVGGYNSPLHF.

This chain links TRBV19 with TRBJ1-1; D unclear. V lost 5 bases and J 0 bases, leaving 10 bases between the germline ends. The CDR3 sequence is 14 residues long. In germline, CDR1 is LNHDA, CDR2 SQIVND (reference sequence). CDR3: CASSGEVMNTEAFF. The CDR3, as DNA: TGTGCCAGTAGTGGCGAGGTCATGAACACTGAAGCTTTCTTT. The full variable domain, rest sourced from reference TRBV19 and TRBJ1-1, is DGGITQSPKYLFRKEGQNVTLSCEQNLNHDAMYWYRQDPGQGLRLIYYSQIVNDFQKGDIAEGYSVSREKKESFPLTVTSAQKNPTAFYLCASSGEVMNTEAFFGQGTRLTVV.

J is TRBJ2-7 and V is TRBV5-1, with D hard to call. Trimming left V 0 bases short and J 5 bases short, with 9 bases between. The germline V gene has CDR1 SGHRS and CDR2 YFSETQ. The CDR3 covers 13 residues. CDR3 protein: CASSLADENEQYF. CDR3 sequence (DNA): TGCGCCAGCAGCTTGGCCGATGAGAACGAGCAGTACTTC.

The chain uses TRBV7-7 and TRBJ2-1; 7 nucleotides align to TRBD1. The V gene end was trimmed by 4 bases and the J gene end by 8 bases; junction bases not matched to a gene: 8. This CDR3 is 14 amino acids long. Per germline, CDR1 SSHAT and CDR2 FNYEAQ (reference sequence). The CDR3 DNA sequence: TGTGCCAGCAGCTCGGACGACAGGGTGCATGAGCAGTTCTTC. This encodes CASSSDDRVHEQFF.

The chain uses TRBV6-5 and TRBJ2-5; 7 bases align to TRBD1. The CDR3 is made up of 13 amino acids. The germline CDR1 and CDR2 sequences are MNHEY and SVGAGI. The trim removed 10 bases at V and 5 bases at J, leaving 10 bases unmatched. CDR3 loop: CANSRGFGETQYF. CDR3 in DNA: TGTGCCAACTCCAGGGGGTTCGGGGAGACCCAGTACTTC.

The chain is built from TRBV5-1 and TRBJ2-7; 8 positions agree with TRBD2. The CDR3 length is 15 residues. In germline, CDR1 is SGHRS, CDR2 YFSETQ. V was clipped by 4 bases and J by 7 bases; unmatched bases: 13. The CDR3 is CASSQLPGGPGEQYF. CDR3 nucleotide sequence: TGCGCCAGCAGCCAGCTTCCGGGGGGGCCTGGTGAGCAGTACTTC.

The gene calls are TRBV3-1 (or the pseudogene TRBV3-2) and TRBJ1-2; 7 bases align to TRBD1. Trimming took 0 bases from V and 6 from J; bases not matched to a gene: 4. Germline-derived CDR1 and CDR2 are LGHDT and YNNKEL (reference sequence). The CDR3 is 14 residues long. The CDR3 is CASSQDKGGHGYTF. Written as DNA, the CDR3 is TGTGCCAGCAGCCAAGATAAAGGGGGCCATGGCTACACCTTC.